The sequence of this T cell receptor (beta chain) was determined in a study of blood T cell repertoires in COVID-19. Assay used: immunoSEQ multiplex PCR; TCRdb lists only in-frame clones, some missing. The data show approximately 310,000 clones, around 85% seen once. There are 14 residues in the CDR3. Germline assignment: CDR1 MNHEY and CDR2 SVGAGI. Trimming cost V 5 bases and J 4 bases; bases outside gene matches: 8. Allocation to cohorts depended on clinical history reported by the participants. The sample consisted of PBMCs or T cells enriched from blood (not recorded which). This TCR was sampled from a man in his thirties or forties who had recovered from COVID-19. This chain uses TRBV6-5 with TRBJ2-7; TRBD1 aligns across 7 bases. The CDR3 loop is CASSRDSPGYEQYF. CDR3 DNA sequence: TGTGCCAGCAGTAGGGACAGCCCCGGATACGAGCAGTACTTC.